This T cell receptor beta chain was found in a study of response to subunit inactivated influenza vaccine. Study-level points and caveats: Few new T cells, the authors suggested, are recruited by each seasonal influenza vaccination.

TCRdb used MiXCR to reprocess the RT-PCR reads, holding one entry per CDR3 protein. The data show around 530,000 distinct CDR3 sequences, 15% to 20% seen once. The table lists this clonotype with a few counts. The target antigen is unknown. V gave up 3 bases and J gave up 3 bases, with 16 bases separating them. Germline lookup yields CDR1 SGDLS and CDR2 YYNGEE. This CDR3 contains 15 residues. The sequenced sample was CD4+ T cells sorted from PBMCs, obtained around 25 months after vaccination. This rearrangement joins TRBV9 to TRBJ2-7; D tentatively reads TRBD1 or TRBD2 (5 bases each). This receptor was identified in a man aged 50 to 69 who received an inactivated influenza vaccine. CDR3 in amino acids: CASSARSGTYYEQYF. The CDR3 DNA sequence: TGTGCCAGCAGCGCTCGTTCCGGGACCTACTACGAGCAGTACTTC. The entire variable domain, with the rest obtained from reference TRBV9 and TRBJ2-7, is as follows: DSGVTQTPKHLITATGQRVTLRCSPRSGDLSVYWYQQSLDQGLQFLIQYYNGEERAKGNILERFSAQQFPDLHSELNLSSLELGDSALYFCASSARSGTYYEQYFGPGTRLTVT.